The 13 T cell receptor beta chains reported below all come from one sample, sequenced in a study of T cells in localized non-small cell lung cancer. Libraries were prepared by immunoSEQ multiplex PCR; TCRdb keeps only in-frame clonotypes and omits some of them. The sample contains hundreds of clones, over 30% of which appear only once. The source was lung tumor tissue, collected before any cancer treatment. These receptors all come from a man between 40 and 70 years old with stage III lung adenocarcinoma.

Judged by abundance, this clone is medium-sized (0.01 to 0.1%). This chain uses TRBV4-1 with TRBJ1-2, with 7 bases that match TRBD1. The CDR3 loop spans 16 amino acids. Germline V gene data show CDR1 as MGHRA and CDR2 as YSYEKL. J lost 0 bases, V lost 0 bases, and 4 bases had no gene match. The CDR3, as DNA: TGCGCCAGCAGCCAAGATATGGGGACAGCTAACTATGGCTACACCTTC. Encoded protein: CASSQDMGTANYGYTF.

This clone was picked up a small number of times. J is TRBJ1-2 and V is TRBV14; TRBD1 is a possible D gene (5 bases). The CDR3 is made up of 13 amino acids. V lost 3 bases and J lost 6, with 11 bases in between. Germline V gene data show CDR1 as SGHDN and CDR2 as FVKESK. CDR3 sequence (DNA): TGTGCCAGCAGCCATTCTGGGACCCATGGCTACACCTTC. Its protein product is CASSHSGTHGYTF.

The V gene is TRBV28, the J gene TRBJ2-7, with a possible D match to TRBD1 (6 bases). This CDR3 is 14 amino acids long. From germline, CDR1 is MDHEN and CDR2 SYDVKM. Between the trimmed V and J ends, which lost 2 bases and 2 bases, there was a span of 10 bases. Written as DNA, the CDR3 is TGTGCCAGCAGTTTAGTACAGGGACCCTACGAGCAGTACTTC. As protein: CASSLVQGPYEQYF.

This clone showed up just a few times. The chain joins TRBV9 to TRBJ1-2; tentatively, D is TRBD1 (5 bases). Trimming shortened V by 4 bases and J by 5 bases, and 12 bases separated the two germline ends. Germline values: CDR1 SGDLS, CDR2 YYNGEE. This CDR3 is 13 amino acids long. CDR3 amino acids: CASSPDGGYGYTF. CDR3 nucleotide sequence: TGTGCCAGCAGCCCGGACGGGGGGTATGGCTACACCTTC.

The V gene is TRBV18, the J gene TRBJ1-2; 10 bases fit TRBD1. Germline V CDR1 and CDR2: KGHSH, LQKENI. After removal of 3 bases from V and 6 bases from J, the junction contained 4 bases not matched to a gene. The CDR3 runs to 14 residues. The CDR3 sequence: CASSPGQGLNGYTF. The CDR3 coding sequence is TGTGCCAGCTCACCGGGACAGGGGTTGAATGGCTACACCTTC.

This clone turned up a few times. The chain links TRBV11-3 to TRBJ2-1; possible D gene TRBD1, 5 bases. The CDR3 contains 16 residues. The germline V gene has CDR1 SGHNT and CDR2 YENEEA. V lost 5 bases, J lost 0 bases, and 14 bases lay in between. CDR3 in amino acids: CASSPFTGYSYNEQFF. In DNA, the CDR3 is TGTGCCAGCAGCCCATTTACAGGTTACTCCTACAATGAGCAGTTCTTC.

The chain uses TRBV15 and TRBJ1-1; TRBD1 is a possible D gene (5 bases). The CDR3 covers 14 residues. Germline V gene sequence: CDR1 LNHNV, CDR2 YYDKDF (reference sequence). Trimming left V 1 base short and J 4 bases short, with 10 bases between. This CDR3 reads CATSRAQGFTEAFF. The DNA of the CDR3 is TGTGCCACCAGCAGAGCCCAGGGCTTCACTGAAGCTTTCTTT.

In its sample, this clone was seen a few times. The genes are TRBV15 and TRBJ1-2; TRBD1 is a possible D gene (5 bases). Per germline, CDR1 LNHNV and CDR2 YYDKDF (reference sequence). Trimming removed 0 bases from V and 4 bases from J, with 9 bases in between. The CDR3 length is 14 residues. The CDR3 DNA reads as TGTGCCACCAGCAGAGATGGGGGACGCTATGGCTACACCTTC. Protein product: CATSRDGGRYGYTF.

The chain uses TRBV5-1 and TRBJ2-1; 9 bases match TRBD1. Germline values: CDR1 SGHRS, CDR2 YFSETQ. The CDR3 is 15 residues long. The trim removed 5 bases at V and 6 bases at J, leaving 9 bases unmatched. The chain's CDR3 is CASRSRDRAVNEQFF. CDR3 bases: TGCGCCAGCAGATCCCGGGACAGGGCCGTCAATGAGCAGTTCTTC.

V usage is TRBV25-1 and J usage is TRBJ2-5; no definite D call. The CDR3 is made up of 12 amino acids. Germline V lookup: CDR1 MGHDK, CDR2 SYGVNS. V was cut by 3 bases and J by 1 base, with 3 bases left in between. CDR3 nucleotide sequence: TGTGCCAGCAGTGAGAGCCAAGAGACCCAGTACTTC. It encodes CASSESQETQYF.

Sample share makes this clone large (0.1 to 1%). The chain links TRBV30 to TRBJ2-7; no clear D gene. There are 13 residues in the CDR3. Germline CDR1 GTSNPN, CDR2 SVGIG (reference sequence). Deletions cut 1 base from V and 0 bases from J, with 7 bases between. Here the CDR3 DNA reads TGTGCCTGGAGTGGGCAGGACTCCTACGAGCAGTACTTC. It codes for CAWSGQDSYEQYF.

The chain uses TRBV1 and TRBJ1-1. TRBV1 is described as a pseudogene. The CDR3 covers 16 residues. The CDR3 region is CASSQSRDGMNTEAFF. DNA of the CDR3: TGCGCCAGCAGCCAATCCAGGGACGGTATGAACACTGAAGCTTTCTTT.

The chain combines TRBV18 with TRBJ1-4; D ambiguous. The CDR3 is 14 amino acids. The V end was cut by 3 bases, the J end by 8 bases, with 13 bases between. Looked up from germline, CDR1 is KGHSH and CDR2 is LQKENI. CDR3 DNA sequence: TGTGCCAGCTCACCGGTCGAGACTGCCGAAAAACTGTTTTTT. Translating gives CASSPVETAEKLFF.